The 9 T cell receptor beta chains reported below all come from one sample, sequenced in a study of T cells after yellow fever vaccination. TCRdb processed the 5' RACE reads anew with MiXCR; each CDR3 protein has one entry. The table records about 45,000 distinct CDR3 sequences, roughly 7.1% of them present only once. The material sequenced was CD8+ T cells not binding an NS4B(214-222) dextramer, sorted from PBMCs, taken 45 days after the yellow fever booster vaccination. The receptors were gathered from a man aged 25-45 years who received the YFV17D yellow fever vaccine.

This clonotype has just a few counts. V is TRBV19 and J is TRBJ2-7; 10 bases align to TRBD2. The germline V gene encodes CDR1 LNHDA and CDR2 SQIVND (reference sequence). J gave up 5 bases and V 1 base, and 8 bases lay outside the gene matches. The CDR3 spans 16 residues. DNA for the CDR3: TGTGCCAGTAGTATAGGTATAGCGGGAGGAGGCCACGAGCAGTACTTC. It is translated as CASSIGIAGGGHEQYF.

As for this clonotype: This could be a read error, since a much larger clone is one nucleotide away. The genes are TRBV2 and TRBJ2-1, with D unclear. The germline V gene has CDR1 SNHLY and CDR2 FYNNEI. This CDR3 spans 10 amino acids. V lost 2 bases, J lost 10 bases, and 3 bases lay in between. The CDR3 loop reads CASSEFEQFF. The CDR3 region has the DNA TGTGCCAGCAGTGAATTCGAGCAGTTCTTC.

In its sample, this clonotype was seen many times. The V and J genes are TRBV25-1 and TRBJ2-1; D gene unclear. The CDR3 has 11 residues. Germline V lookup: CDR1 MGHDK, CDR2 SYGVNS. V was cut by 2 bases and J by 8 bases, with 4 bases left in between. As DNA, the CDR3 is TGTGCCAGCAGTGAACCACATGAGCAGTTCTTC. Protein sequence: CASSEPHEQFF.

The table lists this clonotype with many counts. This chain uses TRBV21-1 with TRBJ2-5; the table's D call of TRBD1 was not tested on the DNA. TRBV21-1 constitutes a pseudogene. This CDR3 is 14 amino acids long. The CDR3 DNA reads TGTGCCAGCAGCCGAGACAGGTGGAGGGAGTCCCAGTACTTC. Encoded protein: CASSRDRWRESQYF.

In its sample, this clonotype was seen many times. The chain combines TRBV7-2 with TRBJ2-7; D is uncertain. The CDR3 length is 11 residues. Germline loops: CDR1 SGHTA, CDR2 FQGNSA. Trimming left V 7 bases short and J 3 bases short, with 7 bases between. CDR3 sequence (DNA): TGTGCCAGCACCTCTAACTACGAGCAGTACTTC. Translated, it gives CASTSNYEQYF.

This clonotype came up a few times. The V gene is TRBV19, the J gene TRBJ1-1; D call uncertain. Trimming pared 3 bases from V and 5 bases from J, leaving 19 bases between. The germline gives CDR1 LNHDA, CDR2 SQIVND (reference sequence). CDR3 length equals 16 residues. The CDR3 DNA reads TGTGCCAGTAGTATCAAAGGGCCTCCCGTTGAGACTGAAGCTTTCTTT. Protein sequence: CASSIKGPPVETEAFF.

This clonotype occurred a few times. This chain uses TRBV20-1 with TRBJ1-2, with D tentatively TRBD1 (6 bases). V lost 2 bases, J lost 4 bases, and 11 bases lay in between. Germline loops: CDR1 DFQATT, CDR2 SNEGSKA (reference sequence). The CDR3 is 13 amino acids. Here the CDR3 DNA reads TGCAGTGCTAGACTCACAGGGTCCTATGGCTACACCTTC. Its protein is CSARLTGSYGYTF.

This clonotype has ten or more counts. The J gene is TRBJ2-7, the V gene TRBV11-2, with D perhaps TRBD1 or TRBD2 (5 bases each). Germline V gene lookup returns CDR1 SGHAT and CDR2 FQNNGV. This CDR3 contains 11 residues. V lost 10 bases, J lost 3 bases, and 10 bases lay in between. CDR3 bases: TGTGCCACTTTTGGGGGCTACGAGCAGTACTTC. It encodes CATFGGYEQYF.

The sample holds many counts of this clonotype. The gene calls are TRBV7-9 and TRBJ1-2, with 9 positions matching TRBD1. The CDR3 extends over 12 amino acids. Germline CDR1 SEHNR, CDR2 FQNEAQ (reference sequence). V was clipped by 6 bases and J by 6 bases; unmatched bases: 2. CDR3 sequence: CASRRDRDGYTF. The CDR3 DNA follows: TGTGCCAGCAGAAGGGACAGGGATGGCTACACCTTC.